The 5 T cell receptor beta chains given below trace back to one sample, sequenced in a study of blood T cell repertoires in COVID-19. The table came from immunoSEQ multiplex PCR; TCRdb's copy has only in-frame clones and leaves some out. The sample has about 230,000 clones; over 80% are singletons. Specimen: peripheral blood. These receptors originate from a man in his forties with acute or convalescent COVID-19.

This chain uses TRBV5-4 with TRBJ2-3; D gene ambiguous. CDR1 is SGHNT and CDR2 is YYREEE in the germline V gene (reference sequence). V lost 0 bases to trimming and J lost 3 bases, with 11 bases between them. This CDR3 contains 15 residues. This chain's CDR3 is CASSLEQITTDTQYF. The DNA for the CDR3 is TGTGCCAGCAGCTTGGAACAGATTACTACAGATACGCAGTATTTT.

The chain carries TRBV7-2 and TRBJ1-2; a possible D gene is TRBD1 (5 bases). CDR1 is SGHTA and CDR2 is FQGNSA in the germline V gene. This CDR3 has 14 residues. Trimming stripped 1 base from V and 4 bases from J, with 10 bases between. The chain's CDR3 is CASSLEVRAYGYTF. In DNA, the CDR3 is TGTGCCAGCAGCTTAGAGGTCAGGGCCTATGGCTACACCTTC. The full variable domain, its missing parts supplied by reference TRBV7-2 and TRBJ1-2, is GAGVSQSPSNKVTEKGKDVELRCDPISGHTALYWYRQSLGQGLEFLIYFQGNSAPDKSGLPSDRFSAERTGGSVSTLTIQRTQQEDSAVYLCASSLEVRAYGYTFGSGTRLTVV.

This clone was seen only a few times. V gene TRBV11-2 combines with J gene TRBJ1-1; D is undetermined. Germline V gene lookup returns CDR1 SGHAT and CDR2 FQNNGV. The germline V and J ends were trimmed by 5 bases and 7 bases, with 8 bases remaining between them. This CDR3 region has 11 residues. The CDR3 is CASSPNFEAFF. The CDR3 bases are TGTGCCAGCAGCCCAAACTTTGAAGCTTTCTTT.

The chain uses TRBV2 and TRBJ2-4, with 7 bases matching TRBD1. The V segment lost 4 bases and the J segment 2 bases; nucleotides outside the gene matches: 11. The CDR3 is 17 amino acids. CDR1 is SNHLY, CDR2 FYNNEI, per germline. The CDR3 DNA is TGTGCCAGCAGTGGCCCACTAGGGGGCATTACCAAAAACATTCAGTACTTC. This sequence encodes CASSGPLGGITKNIQYF. The whole variable domain, filled in from reference TRBV2 and TRBJ2-4, reads EPEVTQTPSHQVTQMGQEVILRCVPISNHLYFYWYRQILGQKVEFLVSFYNNEISEKSEIFDDQFSVERPDGSNFTLKIRSTKLEDSAMYFCASSGPLGGITKNIQYFGAGTRLSVL.

V gene TRBV18 combines with J gene TRBJ2-1; TRBD2 matches 8 bases. Trimming cost V 2 bases and J 2 bases; bases outside gene matches: 5. This CDR3 is 16 amino acids long. The germline gives CDR1 KGHSH, CDR2 LQKENI. As DNA, the CDR3 is TGTGCCAGCTCACCAGGGAGCGGGAGAGCCTACAATGAGCAGTTCTTC. It is translated as CASSPGSGRAYNEQFF.